The 2 T cell receptor beta chains given below trace back to one sample, sequenced in a study of identical twins. From the 5' RACE reads, TCRdb called clonotypes with MiXCR, one entry per CDR3 protein. The sample yields 350,000 to 500,000 distinct CDR3 sequences, about 18% seen once. The sample was naive T cells sorted from blood. Source of these receptors: a man aged 50 or older in good health.

Ten or more counts support this clonotype. This CDR3 is CASSGGKGGTYNEQFF. In DNA form, the CDR3 reads TGTGCCAGCAGCGGGGGGAAGGGAGGCACCTACAATGAGCAGTTCTTC. V and J are TRBV9 and TRBJ2-1, with D tentatively TRBD2 (6 bases). Trimming stripped 3 bases from V and 2 bases from J, with 15 bases between. CDR3 size: 16 residues. Germline CDR1 reads SGDLS; CDR2 reads YYNGEE.

Only a few counts were recorded for this clonotype. The chain uses TRBV15 and TRBJ1-2, with D maybe TRBD1 (5 bases). This CDR3 contains 14 residues. The V gene lost 2 bases and the J gene lost 2 bases, with 9 bases spanning the gap. Germline CDR1 LNHNV, CDR2 YYDKDF (reference sequence). The CDR3 spells CATSRTRANYGYTF. The CDR3, as DNA: TGTGCCACCAGCAGAACCAGGGCAAACTATGGCTACACCTTC.